The present TCR beta chain was sequenced within a study of blood T cell repertoires in COVID-19. Per the original data handling: For nucleated cells, counts were estimated from reference gene primer amplification. Sequenced by immunoSEQ multiplex PCR; TCRdb stores in-frame clones only, minus some. Clonal size and the V and J genes are those of that table, whereas D and trimming came from the DNA. The sample comprises some 350,000 clones, roughly 90% of which are singletons, and around 3% rests with the top ten. Germline V gene sequence: CDR1 WNHNN, CDR2 SYGVQD (reference sequence). After removal of 2 bases from V and 2 bases from J, the junction contained 16 bases not matched to a gene. The CDR3 is 19 amino acids.

The sequencing input was peripheral blood. J is TRBJ2-3 and V is TRBV10-1; 7 bases map to TRBD2. The source of this sequence is a woman in her thirties with COVID-19, enrolled during active disease. CDR3 protein: CASSETATGEGLNTDTQYF. The CDR3 DNA sequence: TGCGCCAGCAGTGAGACAGCCACGGGGGAGGGCCTCAACACAGATACGCAGTATTTT.